These 23 T cell receptor beta chains came from one sample sequenced in a study of T cells in Graves' hyperthyroidism and ophthalmopathy. TCR beta CDR3 sequences were amplified from RNA transcripts. The study used the HTBI primer set for a first-round RT-PCR of the TCR CDR3. Using its own MiXCR run on the multiplex PCR reads, TCRdb lists one record per CDR3 protein. The profile shows approximately 600,000 distinct CDR3 sequences, 13% to 15% of them singletons. Sequenced sample: blood. The receptors here all came from a young woman with Graves' ophthalmopathy.

Ten or more counts support this clonotype. J is TRBJ2-4 and V is TRBV5-1; D is possibly TRBD2 (6 bases). Deletions cut 1 base from V and 2 bases from J, with 13 bases between. This CDR3 comprises 16 residues. Germline lookup yields CDR1 SGHRS and CDR2 YFSETQ. The CDR3 DNA reads TGCGCCAGCAGCTTGTTTCCGGGAGTTTCCAAAAACATTCAGTACTTC. Residues: CASSLFPGVSKNIQYF.

This clonotype was detected many times. V is TRBV30 and J is TRBJ2-1; 8 bases match TRBD2. Losses at the gene ends were 0 bases for V and 9 bases for J; bases not matched to a gene: 4. CDR1 and CDR2 (germline): GTSNPN, SVGIG (reference sequence). The CDR3 totals 13 residues. CDR3 sequence (DNA): TGTGCCTGGAGTGTACAGCGGGAGACTGAGCAGTTCTTC. Protein sequence: CAWSVQRETEQFF.

This clonotype was found many times. J is TRBJ2-7 and V is TRBV6-2 or TRBV6-3; 10 bases match TRBD2. CDR3 length: 14 amino acids. Germline loops: CDR1 MNHEY, CDR2 SVGEGT. The V segment lost 6 bases and the J segment 7 bases; nucleotides outside the gene matches: 9. CDR3 amino acids: CASRLSGRAGEQYF. DNA for the CDR3: TGTGCCAGCAGGCTCAGCGGGAGGGCCGGAGAGCAGTACTTC.

This clonotype occurred a few times. This may come from a read error, since a much larger clone is one base off. This rearrangement joins TRBV20-1 to TRBJ2-5; D is unclear. Germline CDR1 DFQATT, CDR2 SNEGSKA (reference sequence). The V and J ends lost 3 bases and 7 bases respectively, with 15 bases between them. The length of the CDR3 is 13 residues. In DNA form, the CDR3 reads TGCAGTGCTAGCTCGCGTGCGTGGGGGACCCAGTACTTC. Amino acids: CSASSRAWGTQYF.

The genes are TRBV27 and TRBJ2-7; 7 bases align to TRBD1. The ends lost 1 base at V and 0 bases at J; junction bases unmatched: 3. This CDR3 has 15 amino acids. From germline, CDR1 is MNHEY and CDR2 SMNVEV (reference sequence). The DNA for the CDR3 is TGTGCCAGCAGTTTATTGGGGACAGTCTCCTACGAGCAGTACTTC. This encodes CASSLLGTVSYEQYF.

This clonotype was seen ten or more times. The genes are TRBV6-2 or TRBV6-3 and TRBJ2-1; the D gene is possibly TRBD1 (6 bases). CDR3 size: 14 residues. Trimming shortened V by 6 bases and J by 10 bases, and 19 bases separated the two germline ends. Per the germline V gene, CDR1 is MNHEY and CDR2 is SVGEGT. The CDR3, as DNA: TGTGCCAGCAGATCCATTAACCCAGGGGAAGAGCAGTTCTTC. Protein: CASRSINPGEEQFF.

This clonotype was seen at least ten times. Written as DNA, the CDR3 is TGTGCCACCAGGACAGATACCTATGGCTACACCTTC. Protein sequence: CATRTDTYGYTF. The V gene is TRBV24-1, the J gene TRBJ1-2; D is perhaps TRBD1 (5 bases). In germline, CDR1 is KGHDR, CDR2 SFDVKD. The CDR3 has 12 amino acids. V lost 7 bases to trimming and J lost 4 bases, with 9 bases between them.

This clonotype showed up just a few times. V is TRBV19 and J is TRBJ1-1, with TRBD1 matching 7 bases. Germline CDR1 is LNHDA and CDR2 is SQIVND (reference sequence). With 3 bases clipped from V and 3 bases from J, the junction kept 4 bases outside the gene matches. CDR3 length: 14 residues. The DNA for the CDR3 is TGTGCCAGTAGTATCACCCAGGGGGACACTGAAGCTTTCTTT. Residues: CASSITQGDTEAFF.

V is TRBV19 and J is TRBJ2-7; D might be TRBD2 (5 bases). The germline CDR1 and CDR2 sequences are LNHDA and SQIVND (reference sequence). V was trimmed by 3 bases and J by 3 bases, leaving 12 bases between them. This CDR3 has 14 residues. The CDR3 is CASSISIGVYEQYF. CDR3 DNA sequence: TGTGCCAGTAGTATCTCGATCGGGGTCTACGAGCAGTACTTC.

Ten or more counts support this clonotype. This chain connects TRBV7-8 to TRBJ1-2; possibly TRBD1 for D (6 bases). Germline CDR1 SGHVS, CDR2 FQNEAQ. The CDR3 has 14 residues. Trimming stripped 4 bases from V and 2 bases from J, with 11 bases between. The CDR3 region is CASSSGTGNYGYTF. The CDR3 coding sequence is TGTGCCAGCAGCTCGGGAACAGGGAACTATGGCTACACCTTC.

This chain links TRBV19 with TRBJ2-3; D may be TRBD1 or TRBD2 (5 bases each). Germline V CDR1 and CDR2: LNHDA, SQIVND (reference sequence). With 6 bases removed from V and 2 bases from J, the gap between germline ends came to 9 bases. CDR3 length: 13 residues. The CDR3 sequence is CASRRGHTDTQYF. The DNA for the CDR3 is TGTGCCAGTAGGAGGGGCCACACAGATACGCAGTATTTT.

This clonotype was counted ten times or more. The chain combines TRBV11-2 with TRBJ2-1; 13 bases are shared with TRBD2. Germline values: CDR1 SGHAT, CDR2 FQNNGV. J lost 7 bases, V lost 5 bases, and 2 bases had no gene match. The CDR3 contains 14 residues. The CDR3 nucleotides read TGTGCCAGCAGCCGGACTAGCGGGAGTAATGAGCAGTTCTTC. This gives the protein CASSRTSGSNEQFF.

This clonotype was recorded a few times. The chain joins TRBV12-5 to TRBJ1-2, with a weak D call TRBD1 (6 bases). Trimming took 6 bases from V and 2 from J, leaving 13 bases between them. CDR3 length equals 14 residues. The germline V gene encodes CDR1 LGHNT and CDR2 FRNRAP. The CDR3 sequence: CASGRATGNYGYTF. CDR3 coding DNA: TGTGCTAGTGGCCGTGCTACAGGGAACTATGGCTACACCTTC.

Concerning this clonotype: A much bigger clone sits one base away, suggesting this may be a read error. The rearrangement joins TRBV6-1 to TRBJ2-1, with 9 bases identical to TRBD1. Trimming removed 7 bases from V and 6 bases from J; junction bases left unmatched: 10. This CDR3 has 15 residues. Germline assignment: CDR1 MNHNS and CDR2 SASEGT. The CDR3 reads CASIEPTGGCNEQFF. The CDR3 bases are TGTGCCAGCATCGAGCCGACAGGGGGGTGCAATGAGCAGTTCTTC.

The chain has TRBV4-1 and TRBJ2-7; a weak D match, TRBD2 (5 bases). Trimming pared 0 bases from V and 4 bases from J, leaving 10 bases between. The germline V gene encodes CDR1 MGHRA and CDR2 YSYEKL. The CDR3 runs to 14 residues. CDR3 bases: TGCGCCAGCAGCCAAGAGGAGGTGAGGTACGAGCAGTACTTC. Its protein is CASSQEEVRYEQYF.

The V gene is TRBV7-2, the J gene TRBJ2-3, with TRBD2 identical over 14 bases. With 2 bases clipped from V and 2 bases from J, the junction kept 3 bases outside the gene matches. From germline, CDR1 is SGHTA and CDR2 FQGNSA. The CDR3 is made up of 17 amino acids. CDR3 in amino acids: CASSLPGLAGATDTQYF. The CDR3 nucleotides read TGTGCCAGCAGCTTACCGGGACTAGCGGGAGCCACAGATACGCAGTATTTT.

This clonotype turned up a few times. The chain is built from TRBV14 and TRBJ2-1; possibly TRBD1 for D (5 bases). Germline CDR1 reads SGHDN; CDR2 reads FVKESK. The CDR3 extends over 15 amino acids. Deletions cut 5 bases from V and 3 bases from J, with 14 bases between. In nucleotides, the CDR3 is TGTGCCAGCAGCTCTAGGACATATCGCTACAATGAGCAGTTCTTC. Protein: CASSSRTYRYNEQFF.

This clonotype was counted at least ten times. The chain employs TRBV2 and TRBJ1-2, with TRBD1 as a possible D gene (5 bases). Germline V CDR1 and CDR2: SNHLY, FYNNEI. The CDR3 is 13 residues long. The V end was cut by 10 bases, the J end by 3 bases, with 15 bases between. The CDR3 sequence is CANQGGIDYGYTF. The DNA for the CDR3 is TGTGCCAACCAGGGTGGAATAGACTATGGCTACACCTTC.

Notes on this clonotype: A much larger clone differs by one base, so this may be a read error. The chain joins TRBV30 to TRBJ1-2; 7 bases line up with TRBD1. Unmatched junction bases numbered 7, after V lost 0 bases and J lost 3 bases. The germline CDR1 and CDR2 sequences are GTSNPN and SVGIG (reference sequence). The length of the CDR3 is 15 residues. CDR3 residues: CAWSVRDSSHYGYTF. The CDR3, as DNA: TGTGCCTGGAGTGTACGGGACAGTAGTCACTATGGCTACACCTTC.

This clonotype was seen many times. The chain employs TRBV11-2 and TRBJ2-2, with TRBD1 as a possible D gene (5 bases). CDR3 length: 17 amino acids. Germline V gives CDR1 SGHAT, CDR2 FQNNGV. V shed 1 base and J shed 1 base, with 13 bases lying between them. This chain's CDR3 is CASSLGSDSWNTGELFF. CDR3 bases: TGTGCCAGCAGCTTAGGTTCTGACAGCTGGAACACCGGGGAGCTGTTTTTT.

This clonotype was detected only a few times. The chain combines TRBV19 with TRBJ2-7; either TRBD1 or TRBD2 may fit D (6 bases each). Germline V gene data show CDR1 as LNHDA and CDR2 as SQIVND (reference sequence). Trimming cost V 1 base and J 2 bases, with 15 bases left between them. The CDR3 consists of 16 residues. The CDR3 is CASSIGGAARAYEQYF. The CDR3 DNA follows: TGTGCCAGTAGTATAGGGGGGGCGGCCAGAGCCTACGAGCAGTACTTC.

This clonotype has at least ten counts. The chain carries TRBV7-3 and TRBJ1-5; 8 bases are shared with TRBD1. CDR3 size: 14 residues. The germline V gene encodes CDR1 SGHTA and CDR2 FQGTGA. V trimming: 5 bases; J trimming: 4 bases; junction bases outside the gene matches: 4. CDR3 coding DNA: TGTGCCAGCAGCCCGACAGGGGCTAATCAGCCCCAGCATTTT. It is translated as CASSPTGANQPQHF.

V is TRBV28 and J is TRBJ1-2, with a weak D call TRBD1 (5 bases). The germline CDR1 and CDR2 sequences are MDHEN and SYDVKM. CDR3 size: 18 residues. Trimming left V 4 bases short and J 0 bases short, with 21 bases between. Written as DNA, the CDR3 is TGTGCCAGCAGTTCGTCCGGGACCCTATATAGGGCTAACTATGGCTACACCTTC. Amino acid sequence: CASSSSGTLYRANYGYTF.